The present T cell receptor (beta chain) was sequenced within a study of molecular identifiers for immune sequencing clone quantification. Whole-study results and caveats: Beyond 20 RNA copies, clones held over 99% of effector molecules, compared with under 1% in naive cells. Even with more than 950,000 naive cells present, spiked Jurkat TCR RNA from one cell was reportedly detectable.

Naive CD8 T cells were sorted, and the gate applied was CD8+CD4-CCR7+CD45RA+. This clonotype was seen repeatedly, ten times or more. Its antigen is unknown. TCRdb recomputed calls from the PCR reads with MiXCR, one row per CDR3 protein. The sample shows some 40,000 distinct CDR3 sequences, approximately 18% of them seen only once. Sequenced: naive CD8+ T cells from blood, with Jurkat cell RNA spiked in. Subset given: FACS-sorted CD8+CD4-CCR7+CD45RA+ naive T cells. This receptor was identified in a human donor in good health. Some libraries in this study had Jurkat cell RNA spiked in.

The CDR3 DNA reads as TGTGCCAGCAGCTTCGGTCCGGGAGCCTACGAGCAGTACTTC. This codes for CASSFGPGAYEQYF. The chain carries TRBV11-2 and TRBJ2-7; a weak D match, TRBD2 (6 bases). Germline V CDR1 and CDR2: SGHAT, FQNNGV. V dropped 3 bases and J dropped 2 bases, with 11 bases sitting between them. This CDR3 contains 14 residues. Full variable domain (outside the CDR3, taken from reference TRBV11-2 and TRBJ2-7): EAGVAQSPRYKIIEKRQSVAFWCNPISGHATLYWYQQILGQGPKLLIQFQNNGVVDDSQLPKDRFSAERLKGVDSTLKIQPAKLEDSAVYLCASSFGPGAYEQYFGPGTRLTVT.